The 30 T cell receptor beta chains in this list originate from one sample, sequenced in a study of cytomegalovirus exposure and HLA in healthy donors. With 60 Vbeta and 13 Jbeta primers, the PCR was carried out. TCRdb's table, derived via immunoSEQ multiplex PCR, lists solely in-frame clones and lacks some. Counted here are 80,000 or so clones, approximately 78% occurring once; the ten biggest clones make up 4% to 5%. The sample consisted of PBMCs. All receptors come from a man aged 35 to 55 in good health and CMV-seronegative.

This clone turned up a few times. This rearrangement joins TRBV15 to TRBJ1-5; 9 bases match TRBD1. After removal of 5 bases from V and 6 bases from J, the junction contained 8 bases not matched to a gene. The CDR3 runs 15 residues. Germline values: CDR1 LNHNV, CDR2 YYDKDF (reference sequence). The CDR3 DNA is TGTGCCACCAGCGGCGGGACAGGGCTTGCTCAGCCCCAGCATTTT. Its protein is CATSGGTGLAQPQHF.

The rearrangement links TRBV28 to TRBJ1-1; the D gene is possibly TRBD1 (6 bases). The CDR3 has 15 residues. CDR1 and CDR2 from the germline V gene are MDHEN and SYDVKM. V was pared by 1 base and J by 6 bases, with 15 bases between. The CDR3 DNA reads TGTGCCAGCAGTTTATTGGGGGGGGCTTGGGCTGAAGCTTTCTTT. Its translation: CASSLLGGAWAEAFF.

The genes are TRBV2 and TRBJ2-1, with 16 bases identical to TRBD2. The germline V gene encodes CDR1 SNHLY and CDR2 FYNNEI. Losses at the gene ends were 10 bases for V and 1 base for J; bases not matched to a gene: 7. The CDR3 sequence is 17 residues long. In DNA, the CDR3 is TGTGCCACCTCGGGACTAGCGGGAGGGGTGTCCTACAATGAGCAGTTCTTC. Its protein is CATSGLAGGVSYNEQFF. The variable domain in full, completed from reference TRBV2 and TRBJ2-1, reads EPEVTQTPSHQVTQMGQEVILRCVPISNHLYFYWYRQILGQKVEFLVSFYNNEISEKSEIFDDQFSVERPDGSNFTLKIRSTKLEDSAMYFCATSGLAGGVSYNEQFFGPGTRLTVL.

The chain joins TRBV27 to TRBJ2-3; TRBD1 aligns across 7 bases. After removal of 3 bases from V and 5 bases from J, the junction contained 5 bases not matched to a gene. The CDR3 runs 14 residues. The germline gives CDR1 MNHEY, CDR2 SMNVEV (reference sequence). CDR3 nucleotides: TGTGCCAGCAGTTTCTTTAGGGGGCAAGATACGCAGTATTTT. Residues: CASSFFRGQDTQYF.

The J gene is TRBJ2-7, the V gene TRBV14; the D gene is possibly TRBD2 (5 bases). This CDR3 has 16 residues. Germline V gene data show CDR1 as SGHDN and CDR2 as FVKESK. V was shortened by 1 base and J by 2 bases, with 15 bases between the two germline ends. CDR3 protein: CASSQVSGIGPYEQYF. Written as DNA, the CDR3 is TGTGCCAGCAGCCAAGTCTCGGGGATCGGACCCTACGAGCAGTACTTC.

The CDR3 sequence is CASGNLAGADNEQFF. The CDR3 DNA sequence: TGTGCCAGCGGGAACCTAGCGGGAGCCGACAATGAGCAGTTCTTC. This chain uses TRBV6-1 with TRBJ2-1; 10 bases match TRBD2. The V gene's germline CDR1 is MNHNS and CDR2 SASEGT. Losses at the gene ends were 8 bases for V and 5 bases for J; bases not matched to a gene: 9. The CDR3 runs 15 residues.

The rearrangement links TRBV7-2 to TRBJ1-5, with D perhaps TRBD1 (5 bases). V was pared by 5 bases and J by 2 bases, with 10 bases between. The CDR3 is 14 residues long. Germline V gene sequence: CDR1 SGHTA, CDR2 FQGNSA. The CDR3 sequence: CASSAAGGNQPQHF. The CDR3 DNA reads TGTGCCAGCAGCGCCGCGGGGGGCAATCAGCCCCAGCATTTT.

The chain carries TRBV6-1 and TRBJ2-7; 7 nucleotides agree with TRBD1. In germline, CDR1 is MNHNS, CDR2 SASEGT. The CDR3 is 15 residues long. V lost 1 base and J lost 2; bases outside the gene matches: 5. CDR3 protein: CASSEGEGTAYEQYF. In DNA form, the CDR3 reads TGTGCCAGCAGTGAAGGAGAGGGGACAGCCTACGAGCAGTACTTC.

A single count supports this clone. V is TRBV29-1 and J is TRBJ1-1; 7 positions match TRBD1. The CDR3 is 13 residues long. Germline CDR1 is SQVTM and CDR2 is ANQGSEA. V shed 4 bases and J 3 bases; nucleotides not matched to a gene: 5. DNA for the CDR3: TGCAGCGTTGCAGGGGGGAGTTACACTGAAGCTTTCTTT. Its translation is CSVAGGSYTEAFF.

The rearrangement links TRBV7-2 to TRBJ2-7; 7 bases line up with TRBD1. V dropped 0 bases and J dropped 3; count of bases not matched to a gene: 8. This CDR3 is 16 amino acids long. CDR1 is SGHTA, CDR2 FQGNSA, per germline. CDR3 sequence: CASSLARDSRYYEQYF. The DNA of the CDR3 is TGTGCCAGCAGCTTAGCCCGGGACAGCCGATACTACGAGCAGTACTTC.

This chain connects TRBV5-1 to TRBJ2-7, with 10 positions matching TRBD2. The ends lost 4 bases at V and 3 bases at J; junction bases unmatched: 4. Germline CDR1 is SGHRS and CDR2 is YFSETQ. The length of the CDR3 is 14 residues. CDR3 sequence reads: CASSRASGSYEQYF. The CDR3 DNA is TGCGCCAGCAGCCGCGCTAGCGGGAGCTACGAGCAGTACTTC.

The table lists this clone with a count of one. V is TRBV6-1 and J is TRBJ2-1, with D possibly TRBD1 on 5 matching bases. The V gene's germline CDR1 is MNHNS and CDR2 SASEGT. The CDR3 consists of 14 residues. Trimming left V 2 bases short and J 5 bases short, with 10 bases between. The DNA for the CDR3 is TGTGCCAGCAGTGAATCTCAGGGCAACAATGAGCAGTTCTTC. This gives the protein CASSESQGNNEQFF.

The chain couples TRBV9 to TRBJ2-1; D gene ambiguous. CDR1 and CDR2 (germline): SGDLS, YYNGEE. This CDR3 is 13 amino acids long. Trimming removed 0 bases from V and 6 bases from J, with 7 bases in between. The DNA for the CDR3 is TGTGCCAGCAGCGTAGTCCTAGGCAATGAGCAGTTCTTC. Amino acid sequence: CASSVVLGNEQFF.

The chain joins TRBV5-8 to TRBJ2-5; 7 bases agree with TRBD1. The CDR3 is 13 residues long. The germline V gene has CDR1 SGHTS and CDR2 YDEGEE. J was trimmed by 5 bases and V by 2 bases; bases with no gene match: 3. This CDR3 reads CASSFRGPETQYF. The DNA for the CDR3 is TGTGCCAGCAGCTTTAGGGGGCCGGAGACCCAGTACTTC.

J is TRBJ2-4 and V is TRBV7-3; D is undetermined. Germline values: CDR1 SGHTA, CDR2 FQGTGA. Trimming cost V 2 bases and J 0 bases, with 23 bases left between them. This CDR3 has 20 residues. The CDR3 sequence is CASSLWRDQSQELAKNIQYF. CDR3 sequence (DNA): TGTGCCAGCAGCTTATGGAGAGACCAGTCACAAGAACTAGCCAAAAACATTCAGTACTTC.

The rearrangement uses TRBV27 and TRBJ2-5; tentatively, D is TRBD2 (5 bases). Germline V gives CDR1 MNHEY, CDR2 SMNVEV (reference sequence). V shed 1 base and J shed 5 bases, with 11 bases lying between them. The CDR3 length is 14 residues. CDR3 nucleotides: TGTGCCAGCAGTTTATGGGCGGGTGCGGAGACCCAGTACTTC. Amino acids: CASSLWAGAETQYF.

The V and J genes are TRBV9 and TRBJ2-7; possible D gene TRBD1, 6 bases. The germline gives CDR1 SGDLS, CDR2 YYNGEE. This CDR3 has 12 amino acids. With 5 bases removed from V and 1 base from J, the gap between germline ends came to 7 bases. The CDR3 protein is CASRQGSYEQYF. The CDR3 DNA sequence: TGTGCCAGCAGACAGGGATCCTACGAGCAGTACTTC.

This clone is a singleton in its sample. V gene TRBV18 combines with J gene TRBJ2-1, with 8 bases matching TRBD2. Germline V gene lookup returns CDR1 KGHSH and CDR2 LQKENI. The CDR3 is 15 residues long. V was clipped by 2 bases and J by 4 bases; unmatched bases: 4. The DNA of the CDR3 is TGTGCCAGCTCACCATCGACGGGAGGGTACAATGAGCAGTTCTTC. Translated, it gives CASSPSTGGYNEQFF.

V usage is TRBV4-1 and J usage is TRBJ1-2, with a possible D match to TRBD1 (5 bases). The V end was cut by 6 bases, the J end by 6 bases, with 11 bases between. The CDR3 contains 12 residues. From germline, CDR1 is MGHRA and CDR2 YSYEKL. The CDR3 DNA follows: TGCGCCAGCAGTTGGCAGGGTGATGGCTACACCTTC. As protein: CASSWQGDGYTF.

The chain links TRBV19 to TRBJ1-4, with 11 positions matching TRBD1. The CDR3 runs 16 residues. The V gene's germline CDR1 is LNHDA and CDR2 SQIVND (reference sequence). Trimming removed 8 bases from V and 2 bases from J; junction bases left unmatched: 7. CDR3 loop: CASGLGQGATNEKLFF. Here the CDR3 DNA reads TGTGCCAGTGGGCTAGGACAGGGGGCGACTAATGAAAAACTGTTTTTT.

J is TRBJ2-7 and V is TRBV28, with 7 bases identical to TRBD1. This CDR3 is 14 amino acids long. Trimming cost V 2 bases and J 6 bases; bases outside gene matches: 7. Germline CDR1 is MDHEN and CDR2 is SYDVKM. CDR3 sequence (DNA): TGTGCCAGCAGTTTAATCCACAGGGGCCCCGAGCAGTACTTC. This translates into CASSLIHRGPEQYF.

This sequence joins TRBV7-2 and TRBJ1-2, with a possible D match to TRBD1 (5 bases). The ends were cut back, 6 bases at V and 1 base at J, with 15 bases in the middle. This CDR3 has 15 amino acids. Germline CDR1 and CDR2: SGHTA and FQGNSA. The DNA of the CDR3 is TGTGCCAGCAGTTGGAAATCCGACAGTAACTATGGCTACACCTTC. This gives the protein CASSWKSDSNYGYTF.

This clone was recorded only once. J is TRBJ2-1 and V is TRBV6-5; TRBD2 matches at 9 bases. There are 15 residues in the CDR3. Germline CDR1 is MNHEY and CDR2 is SVGAGI. V lost 5 bases to trimming and J lost 3 bases; unmatched junction nucleotides: 5. The CDR3: CASSQGLALYNEQFF. The DNA of the CDR3 is TGTGCCAGCAGTCAAGGACTAGCGCTCTACAATGAGCAGTTCTTC.

This clone was observed a few times. The chain joins TRBV5-6 to TRBJ2-7; TRBD2 matches at 7 bases. This CDR3 is 15 amino acids long. Germline loops: CDR1 SGHDT, CDR2 YYEEEE. Trimming removed 7 bases from V and 7 bases from J; junction bases left unmatched: 17. The chain's CDR3 is CASSPTRLAVREQYF. The DNA of the CDR3 is TGTGCCAGCTCCCCCACCCGGCTAGCGGTCAGGGAGCAGTACTTC.

The chain joins TRBV5-1 to TRBJ2-5; 9 bases match TRBD2. V dropped 1 base and J dropped 4; count of bases not matched to a gene: 8. Looked up from germline, CDR1 is SGHRS and CDR2 is YFSETQ. The CDR3 spans 16 residues. For the CDR3, the DNA is TGCGCCAGCAGCTTGTTCCTAGCGGGGCCTATAGAGACCCAGTACTTC. This codes for CASSLFLAGPIETQYF.

The gene calls are TRBV7-2 and TRBJ2-7, with 8 bases that match TRBD1. Trimming took 1 base from V and 6 from J; bases not matched to a gene: 5. This CDR3 has 14 amino acids. Germline V CDR1 and CDR2: SGHTA, FQGNSA. CDR3 in amino acids: CASSLVQGAGEQYF. CDR3 DNA: TGTGCCAGCAGCTTAGTCCAGGGGGCAGGCGAGCAGTACTTC.

The J gene is TRBJ2-1, the V gene TRBV5-4, with D possibly matching TRBD1 (6 bases). Germline V lookup: CDR1 SGHNT, CDR2 YYREEE (reference sequence). Between the trimmed V and J ends, which lost 5 bases and 2 bases, there was a span of 11 bases. CDR3 size: 14 residues. For the CDR3, the DNA is TGTGCCAGCAGGAACAGGGCCACCTACAATGAGCAGTTCTTC. Its protein is CASRNRATYNEQFF.

This clone was found a few times. This sequence joins TRBV30 and TRBJ2-7; possibly TRBD1 for D (6 bases). CDR1 is GTSNPN, CDR2 SVGIG, per germline (reference sequence). The CDR3 runs 11 residues. V lost 0 bases and J lost 6, with 6 bases in between. CDR3 nucleotide sequence: TGTGCCTGGAGTGTAGGGGGCGAGCAGTACTTC. This encodes CAWSVGGEQYF.

The chain joins TRBV5-1 to TRBJ1-5; the D is unclear. Germline assignment: CDR1 SGHRS and CDR2 YFSETQ. The CDR3 spans 13 residues. V was pared by 0 bases and J by 3 bases, with 4 bases between. This CDR3 reads CASSLDLNQPQHF. The CDR3 DNA is TGCGCCAGCAGCTTGGATCTCAATCAGCCCCAGCATTTT. Filled out from reference TRBV5-1 and TRBJ1-5, the complete variable domain reads KAGVTQTPRYLIKTRGQQVTLSCSPISGHRSVSWYQQTPGQGLQFLFEYFSETQRNKGNFPGRFSGRQFSNSRSEMNVSTLELGDSALYLCASSLDLNQPQHFGDGTRLSIL.

This chain links TRBV11-2 with TRBJ2-5; possibly TRBD1 for D (6 bases). This CDR3 spans 14 amino acids. Germline V gene sequence: CDR1 SGHAT, CDR2 FQNNGV. The V and J ends lost 7 bases and 5 bases respectively, with 17 bases between them. The CDR3 DNA follows: TGTGCCAGCACCAAGAACAGGGTCGGGGAGACCCAGTACTTC. Amino acid sequence: CASTKNRVGETQYF.